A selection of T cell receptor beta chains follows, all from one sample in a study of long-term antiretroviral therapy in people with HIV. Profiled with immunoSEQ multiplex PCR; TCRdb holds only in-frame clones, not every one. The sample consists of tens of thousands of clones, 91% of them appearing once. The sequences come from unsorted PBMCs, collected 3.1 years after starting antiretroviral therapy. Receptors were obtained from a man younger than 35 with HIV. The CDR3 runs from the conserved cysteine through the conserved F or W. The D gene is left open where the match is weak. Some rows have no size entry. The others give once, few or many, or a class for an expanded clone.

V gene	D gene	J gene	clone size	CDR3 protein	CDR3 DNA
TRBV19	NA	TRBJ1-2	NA	CASSQRQGDGYTF	TGTGCCAGTAGTCAACGGCAGGGTGATGGCTACACCTTC
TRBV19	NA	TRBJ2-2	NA	CASSSSVGELFF	TGTGCCAGTAGTTCTTCGGTCGGGGAGCTGTTTTTT
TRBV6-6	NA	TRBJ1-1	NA	CASSYGQVNTEAFF	TGTGCCAGCAGTTACGGGCAGGTTAACACTGAAGCTTTCTTT
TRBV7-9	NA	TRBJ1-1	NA	CASSLTQGRPEAFF	TGTGCCAGCAGCTTAACGCAGGGGCGCCCTGAAGCTTTCTTT
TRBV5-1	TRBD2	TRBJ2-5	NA	CATPEDGLAGRKIQTPQYF	TGCGCCACTCCGGAAGACGGACTAGCGGGTCGGAAGATCCAAACGCCCCAGTACTTC
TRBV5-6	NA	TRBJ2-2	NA	CASSVAGFGELFF	TGTGCCAGCAGCGTCGCGGGGTTCGGGGAGCTGTTTTTT
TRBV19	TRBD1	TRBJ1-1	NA	CASRTGATNTEAFF	TGTGCCAGTCGCACAGGGGCGACGAACACTGAAGCTTTCTTT
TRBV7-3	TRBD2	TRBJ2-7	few	CASSLTRLAGEQYF	TGTGCCAGCAGCTTAACGAGACTAGCGGGGGAGCAGTACTTC
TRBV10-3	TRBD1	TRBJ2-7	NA	CAISGQGGSYEQYF	TGTGCCATCAGCGGACAGGGGGGGTCCTACGAGCAGTACTTC
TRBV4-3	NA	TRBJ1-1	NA	CASSQDLYTEAFF	TGCGCCAGCAGCCAAGATCTATACACTGAAGCTTTCTTT
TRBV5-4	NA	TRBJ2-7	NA	CASSVGQNYEQYF	TGTGCCAGCAGCGTCGGACAGAACTACGAGCAGTACTTC
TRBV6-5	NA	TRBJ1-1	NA	CASKIGGFHTEAFF	TGTGCCAGCAAAATTGGAGGATTTCACACTGAAGCTTTCTTT
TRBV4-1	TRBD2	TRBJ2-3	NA	CASSQLGDGASGNLTDTQYF	TGCGCCAGCAGCCAATTGGGGGATGGGGCTAGCGGAAACCTCACAGATACGCAGTATTTT
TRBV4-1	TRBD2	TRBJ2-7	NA	CASSMGGGGSYEQYF	TGCGCCAGCAGCATGGGTGGGGGGGGTTCCTACGAGCAGTACTTC
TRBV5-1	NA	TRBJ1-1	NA	CASSYSLGLTTEAFF	TGCGCCAGCAGCTACTCCCTGGGGCTAACCACTGAAGCTTTCTTT
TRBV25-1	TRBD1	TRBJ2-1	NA	CATSGQGFNEQFF	TGTGCCACTTCCGGACAGGGTTTCAATGAGCAGTTCTTC
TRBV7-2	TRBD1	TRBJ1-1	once	CASSSSGTARGEAFF	TGTGCCAGCAGCTCCTCCGGGACAGCGAGAGGTGAAGCTTTCTTT
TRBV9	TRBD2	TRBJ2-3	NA	CASSPTLPAGVTDTQYF	TGTGCCAGCAGCCCTACATTGCCAGCGGGGGTCACAGATACGCAGTATTTT
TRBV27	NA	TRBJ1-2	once	CASSFYQEGYGYTF	TGTGCCAGCAGTTTTTATCAGGAGGGCTATGGCTACACCTTC
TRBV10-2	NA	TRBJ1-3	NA	CASSDPWVGNTIYF	TGCGCCAGCAGTGATCCATGGGTTGGAAACACCATATATTTT